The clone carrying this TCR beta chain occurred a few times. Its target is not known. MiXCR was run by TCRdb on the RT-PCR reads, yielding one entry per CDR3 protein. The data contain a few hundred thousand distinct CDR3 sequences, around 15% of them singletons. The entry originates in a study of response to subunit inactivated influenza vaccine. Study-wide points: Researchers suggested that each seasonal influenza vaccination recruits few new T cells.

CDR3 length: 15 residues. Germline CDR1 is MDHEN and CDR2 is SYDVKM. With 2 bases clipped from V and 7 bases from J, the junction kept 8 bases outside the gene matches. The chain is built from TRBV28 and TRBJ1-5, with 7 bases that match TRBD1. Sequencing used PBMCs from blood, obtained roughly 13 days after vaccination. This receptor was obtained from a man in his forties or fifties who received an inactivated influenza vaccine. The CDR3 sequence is CASSLRQGVRQPQHF. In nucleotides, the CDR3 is TGTGCCAGCAGTTTAAGGCAGGGGGTACGGCAGCCCCAGCATTTT.